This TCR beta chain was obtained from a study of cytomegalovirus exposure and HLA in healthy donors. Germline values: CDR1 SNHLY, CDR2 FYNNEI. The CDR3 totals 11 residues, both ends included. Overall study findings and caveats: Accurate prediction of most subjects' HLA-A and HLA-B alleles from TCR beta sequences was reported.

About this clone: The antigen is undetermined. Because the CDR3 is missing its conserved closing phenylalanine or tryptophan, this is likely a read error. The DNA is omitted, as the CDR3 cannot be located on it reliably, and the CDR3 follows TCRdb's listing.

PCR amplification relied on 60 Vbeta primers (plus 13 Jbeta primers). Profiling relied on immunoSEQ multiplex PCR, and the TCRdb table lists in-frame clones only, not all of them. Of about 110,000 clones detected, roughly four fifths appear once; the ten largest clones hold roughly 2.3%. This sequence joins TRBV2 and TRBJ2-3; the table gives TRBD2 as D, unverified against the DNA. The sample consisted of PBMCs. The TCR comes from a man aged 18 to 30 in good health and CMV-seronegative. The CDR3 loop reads CASSGTSGGHL.